The 10 T cell receptor beta chains below all came from one sample that was sequenced in a study of CD8 T cells in Susac syndrome. Reverse transcription of about 0.45 to 1 ug RNA was carried out with random hexamers. TCRdb reanalysed the immunoSEQ multiplex PCR reads using MiXCR and keeps one entry per CDR3 protein. Among over 100,000 distinct CDR3 sequences listed, around 97% were seen once. The sample consisted of CD4+ T cells from PBMCs. All receptors derive from a human donor in good health.

The chain combines TRBV18 with TRBJ2-5; 9 bases map to TRBD1. There are 16 residues in the CDR3. Germline CDR1 reads KGHSH; CDR2 reads LQKENI. V gave up 1 base and J gave up 2 bases; unmatched junction bases: 5. CDR3 DNA sequence: TGTGCCAGCTCACCACGGAGGACAGGGGATCAAGAGACCCAGTACTTC. Its protein product is CASSPRRTGDQETQYF.

The V and J genes are TRBV27 and TRBJ2-7; D might be TRBD2 (5 bases). The CDR3 consists of 13 residues. V shed 6 bases and J shed 0 bases, with 9 bases lying between them. Germline lookup yields CDR1 MNHEY and CDR2 SMNVEV (reference sequence). The CDR3 DNA reads as TGTGCCAGCAGAGCGGTTAACTCCTACGAGCAGTACTTC. It is translated as CASRAVNSYEQYF.

The V call is TRBV7-2, the J call TRBJ2-5, with D uncertain. The CDR3 covers 17 residues. Trimming removed 4 bases from V and 0 bases from J, with 18 bases in between. The germline CDR1 and CDR2 sequences are SGHTA and FQGNSA. The CDR3 sequence: CASSSPPWVGNQETQYF. The CDR3 DNA is TGTGCCAGCAGCTCCCCCCCATGGGTGGGGAACCAAGAGACCCAGTACTTC.

The chain employs TRBV5-6 and TRBJ1-2, with D tentatively TRBD1 (5 bases). The CDR3 contains 18 residues. Germline V gene sequence: CDR1 SGHDT, CDR2 YYEEEE. Trimming shortened V by 3 bases and J by 5 bases, and 26 bases separated the two germline ends. Written as DNA, the CDR3 is TGTGCCAGCAGCTCAGGCACCCCATCGTGGGGCGAGTGGTATGGCTACACCTTC. Translating gives CASSSGTPSWGEWYGYTF.

The chain employs TRBV5-1 and TRBJ2-5, with 9 nucleotides matching TRBD2. The CDR3 has 17 amino acids. Trimming cost V 4 bases and J 5 bases; bases outside gene matches: 15. CDR1 SGHRS and CDR2 YFSETQ come from the germline V gene. The CDR3 loop reads CASSPAGAGGLLETQYF. The CDR3, as DNA: TGCGCCAGCAGCCCCGCCGGGGCGGGGGGGCTTTTGGAGACCCAGTACTTC.

V is TRBV25-1 and J is TRBJ2-5, with 8 bases matching TRBD1. Germline V gene sequence: CDR1 MGHDK, CDR2 SYGVNS. J gave up 5 bases and V 5 bases, and 4 bases lay outside the gene matches. The CDR3 length is 13 residues. For the CDR3, the DNA is TGTGCCAGCAGTCGGACAGGGCCTGAGACCCAGTACTTC. Translating gives CASSRTGPETQYF. Drawing the rest from reference TRBV25-1 and TRBJ2-5, the complete variable domain is EADIYQTPRYLVIGTGKKITLECSQTMGHDKMYWYQQDPGMELHLIHYSYGVNSTEKGDLSSESTVSRIRTEHFPLTLESARPSHTSQYLCASSRTGPETQYFGPGTRLLVL.

The chain is built from TRBV4-1 and TRBJ1-2, with D possibly being TRBD1 (6 bases). V was clipped by 5 bases and J by 3 bases, with 19 bases between them. The CDR3 contains 16 residues. Germline V gene data show CDR1 as MGHRA and CDR2 as YSYEKL. The CDR3 loop is CASSSPRGHVYYGYTF. CDR3 in DNA: TGCGCCAGCAGCTCCCCGAGGGGACACGTGTACTATGGCTACACCTTC.

A few counts support this clonotype. The chain joins TRBV3-1 to TRBJ2-7, with D uncertain. Germline V CDR1 and CDR2: LGHDT, YNNKEL (reference sequence). The ends were cut back, 1 base at V and 6 bases at J, with 4 bases in the middle. The CDR3 loop spans 11 amino acids. The CDR3 is CASSQVGEQYF. CDR3 bases: TGTGCCAGCAGCCAAGTCGGCGAGCAGTACTTC.

The CDR3 loop is CASSEPGLAGGNEQFF. The CDR3 DNA follows: TGTGCCAGCAGTGAACCCGGACTAGCGGGAGGCAATGAGCAGTTCTTC. The rearrangement links TRBV2 to TRBJ2-1, with 14 bases aligning to TRBD2. V gave up 2 bases and J gave up 6 bases; unmatched junction bases: 3. CDR1 is SNHLY and CDR2 is FYNNEI in the germline V gene. The length of the CDR3 is 16 residues.

The chain has TRBV29-1 and TRBJ2-7; D is perhaps TRBD2 (5 bases). This CDR3 contains 16 residues. Germline lookup yields CDR1 SQVTM and CDR2 ANQGSEA. Deletions cut 0 bases from V and 7 bases from J, with 22 bases between. The CDR3 here is CSVEDPGRRGGEEQYF. The CDR3 nucleotides read TGCAGCGTTGAAGATCCGGGGAGAAGAGGAGGAGAAGAGCAGTACTTC.